A single sample is the source of the 27 T cell receptor beta chains below, sequenced in a study of control samples from healthy donors and cancer patients. TCRdb keeps only in-frame clones here, not all; method: immunoSEQ multiplex PCR. The profile shows under 200,000 clones, 96% of them singletons. Sequences were obtained from blood. These receptors originate from a woman in her 30s in good health.

The J gene is TRBJ2-1, the V gene TRBV24-1, with TRBD1 matching 7 bases. Germline V gene data show CDR1 as KGHDR and CDR2 as SFDVKD. The CDR3 has 14 residues. The V segment lost 3 bases and the J segment 6 bases; nucleotides outside the gene matches: 4. CDR3 sequence (DNA): TGTGCCACCAGTGATCCTCGACAGGGCAATGAGCAGTTCTTC. This translates into CATSDPRQGNEQFF.

The J gene is TRBJ1-2, the V gene TRBV6-1; the D gene is possibly TRBD1 (6 bases). Germline V gene data show CDR1 as MNHNS and CDR2 as SASEGT. This CDR3 has 15 amino acids. Between the trimmed V and J ends, which lost 0 bases and 4 bases, there was a span of 12 bases. The CDR3 spells CASSEAEGGVYGYTF. CDR3 nucleotides: TGTGCCAGCAGTGAAGCTGAGGGGGGCGTCTATGGCTACACCTTC.

This chain links TRBV5-4 with TRBJ2-2; D is ambiguous. Trimming shortened V by 4 bases and J by 1 base, and 8 bases separated the two germline ends. CDR1 SGHNT and CDR2 YYREEE come from the germline V gene (reference sequence). CDR3 length: 14 amino acids. This chain's CDR3 is CASSLLGNTGELFF. CDR3 DNA sequence: TGTGCCAGCAGCCTCTTGGGGAACACCGGGGAGCTGTTTTTT.

The chain employs TRBV18 and TRBJ1-6; possible D gene TRBD1, 5 bases. Trimming pared 4 bases from V and 3 bases from J, leaving 10 bases between. The CDR3 consists of 15 residues. The germline V gene encodes CDR1 KGHSH and CDR2 LQKENI. CDR3 bases: TGTGCCAGCTCACGCTTGGACAACTATAATTCACCCCTCCACTTT. This sequence encodes CASSRLDNYNSPLHF.

The gene calls are TRBV5-1 and TRBJ2-7; D remains ambiguous. Trimming shortened V by 4 bases and J by 7 bases, and 12 bases separated the two germline ends. This CDR3 comprises 12 residues. Germline loops: CDR1 SGHRS, CDR2 YFSETQ. The CDR3 DNA reads TGCGCCAGCAGCCCGCTTGGTGTAGAGCAGTACTTC. Translated, it gives CASSPLGVEQYF. Looking up the rest from reference TRBV5-1 and TRBJ2-7 gives the full variable domain: KAGVTQTPRYLIKTRGQQVTLSCSPISGHRSVSWYQQTPGQGLQFLFEYFSETQRNKGNFPGRFSGRQFSNSRSEMNVSTLELGDSALYLCASSPLGVEQYFGPGTRLTVT.

The rearrangement uses TRBV28 and TRBJ2-3; 11 positions agree with TRBD1. Germline V CDR1 and CDR2: MDHEN, SYDVKM. V was pared by 8 bases and J by 4 bases, with 8 bases of the junction left unmatched. The CDR3 is made up of 15 amino acids. CDR3: CASRTGGQGADTQYF. The CDR3 bases are TGTGCCAGCCGTACGGGGGGACAGGGGGCAGATACGCAGTATTTT.

CDR3 amino acids: CASSSTPVSGWNTEAFF. CDR3 DNA sequence: TGTGCCAGCAGCTCCACGCCAGTGTCAGGTTGGAACACTGAAGCTTTCTTT. The V gene is TRBV7-2, the J gene TRBJ1-1; D is uncertain. The CDR3 loop spans 17 amino acids. The V end lost 4 bases, the J end lost 1 base, and 19 bases lay between the germline ends. CDR1 and CDR2 from the germline V gene are SGHTA and FQGNSA. Combining the CDR3 with reference TRBV7-2 and TRBJ1-1 gives the whole variable domain GAGVSQSPSNKVTEKGKDVELRCDPISGHTALYWYRQSLGQGLEFLIYFQGNSAPDKSGLPSDRFSAERTGGSVSTLTIQRTQQEDSAVYLCASSSTPVSGWNTEAFFGQGTRLTVV.

This chain joins TRBV12-3 or TRBV12-4 and TRBJ1-1; D possibly corresponds to TRBD1 (5 bases). V lost 5 bases and J 8 bases, leaving 15 bases between the germline ends. This CDR3 spans 13 amino acids. Here the CDR3 reads CASSPSQGTEAFF. CDR3 coding DNA: TGTGCCAGCAGTCCGTCGCAGGGTACGGAAGCTTTCTTT.

The V gene is TRBV12-3 or TRBV12-4, the J gene TRBJ1-4, with no clear D. The V end lost 6 bases, the J end lost 0 bases, and 5 bases lay between the germline ends. The CDR3 spans 13 residues. The CDR3 nucleotides are TGTGCCAGCAGAGAGCCAACTAATGAAAAACTGTTTTTT. It is translated as CASREPTNEKLFF.

The genes are TRBV28 and TRBJ1-5; TRBD1 agrees at 11 bases. This CDR3 has 16 amino acids. CDR1 and CDR2 from the germline V gene are MDHEN and SYDVKM. V was pared by 5 bases and J by 2 bases, with 5 bases of the junction left unmatched. CDR3 loop: CASSRWTGGGNQPQHF. The CDR3 DNA sequence: TGTGCCAGCAGTCGATGGACAGGGGGCGGCAATCAGCCCCAGCATTTT.

The chain links TRBV7-9 to TRBJ2-7; D is possibly TRBD2 (5 bases). Per germline, CDR1 SEHNR and CDR2 FQNEAQ (reference sequence). The length of the CDR3 is 15 residues. Trimming pared 5 bases from V and 4 bases from J, leaving 18 bases between. The chain's CDR3 is CASSPPFRPGYEQYF. CDR3 sequence (DNA): TGTGCCAGCAGCCCGCCCTTTAGGCCGGGGTACGAGCAGTACTTC.

V gene TRBV18 combines with J gene TRBJ1-4, with unresolved D. CDR3 size: 14 residues. Germline V gene sequence: CDR1 KGHSH, CDR2 LQKENI. Trimming took off 3 bases at V and 4 bases at J, with 9 bases between the two ends. The CDR3 nucleotides are TGTGCCAGCTCACCGGGTAGGGTTAATGAAAAACTGTTTTTT. Protein: CASSPGRVNEKLFF.

The chain uses TRBV5-6 and TRBJ2-3, with a tentative D call TRBD2 (6 bases). Germline-derived CDR1 and CDR2 are SGHDT and YYEEEE. The V gene lost 0 bases and the J gene lost 3 bases, with 8 bases spanning the gap. The CDR3 covers 14 residues. CDR3 DNA: TGTGCCAGCAGCTTGGCCGGGGGTACAGATACGCAGTATTTT. Encoded protein: CASSLAGGTDTQYF.

The chain joins TRBV28 to TRBJ1-1; D not certain. Germline CDR1 MDHEN, CDR2 SYDVKM. Trimming stripped 3 bases from V and 7 bases from J, with 6 bases between. The CDR3 is made up of 11 amino acids. The CDR3 DNA reads TGTGCCAGCAGTTTGATTCGTGAAGCTTTCTTT. It translates to CASSLIREAFF.

J is TRBJ2-1 and V is TRBV6-4; 11 positions match TRBD2. With 2 bases clipped from V and 13 bases from J, the junction kept 10 bases outside the gene matches. Germline loops: CDR1 MRHNA, CDR2 SNTAGT. The CDR3 consists of 15 residues. The CDR3 spells CASSDGASGGREQFF. In DNA form, the CDR3 reads TGTGCCAGCAGTGACGGGGCTAGCGGGGGGAGAGAACAGTTCTTC.

The chain employs TRBV6-5 and TRBJ2-3, with D possibly TRBD2 on 5 matching bases. Germline assignment: CDR1 MNHEY and CDR2 SVGAGI. Deletions cut 5 bases from V and 6 bases from J, with 12 bases between. This CDR3 comprises 13 residues. CDR3 nucleotide sequence: TGTGCCAGCAGTCATCCGGGGTGGGATACGCAGTATTTT. This sequence encodes CASSHPGWDTQYF.

J is TRBJ2-1 and V is TRBV11-2, with TRBD2 identical over 8 bases. Unmatched junction bases numbered 11, after V lost 4 bases and J lost 0 bases. Germline-derived CDR1 and CDR2 are SGHAT and FQNNGV. The CDR3 consists of 18 residues. CDR3 residues: CASSYRLAGSFSYNEQFF. The CDR3, as DNA: TGTGCCAGCAGCTATCGCTTAGCGGGGTCCTTCTCCTACAATGAGCAGTTCTTC.

The chain carries TRBV10-3 and TRBJ2-5; 12 nucleotides match TRBD2. V lost 2 bases and J lost 5; bases outside the gene matches: 9. This CDR3 is built from 17 residues. Germline CDR1 ENHRY, CDR2 SYGVKD. The CDR3: CAISEGSTSGRGETQYF. The CDR3 DNA sequence: TGTGCCATCAGTGAGGGATCGACTAGCGGGAGAGGGGAGACCCAGTACTTC.

This rearrangement joins TRBV30 to TRBJ1-2, with 9 bases that match TRBD1. The CDR3 extends over 13 amino acids. Germline CDR1 reads GTSNPN; CDR2 reads SVGIG (reference sequence). V was clipped by 1 base and J by 5 bases; unmatched bases: 2. The CDR3 DNA sequence: TGTGCCTGGAGTGCCGGGACAGGGTATGGCTACACCTTC. Translating it yields CAWSAGTGYGYTF.

The CDR3 is CATSDRRDLTDTQYF. The DNA for the CDR3 is TGTGCCACCAGTGATCGGCGGGACCTCACAGATACGCAGTATTTT. The rearrangement uses TRBV24-1 and TRBJ2-3; maybe TRBD2 (6 bases). V was shortened by 3 bases and J by 2 bases, with 11 bases between the two germline ends. The CDR3 has 15 residues. Germline CDR1 is KGHDR and CDR2 is SFDVKD.

The V call is TRBV5-4, the J call TRBJ1-2; 8 nucleotides align to TRBD1. Germline V CDR1 and CDR2: SGHNT, YYREEE (reference sequence). The CDR3 is 14 residues long. V lost 3 bases and J lost 4; bases outside the gene matches: 5. CDR3 sequence reads: CASSYGQGAYGYTF. In DNA, the CDR3 is TGTGCCAGCAGCTACGGACAGGGAGCCTATGGCTACACCTTC.

V and J are TRBV18 and TRBJ1-1; D possibly corresponds to TRBD1 (5 bases). V dropped 9 bases and J dropped 2 bases, with 13 bases sitting between them. This CDR3 has 13 amino acids. Germline V CDR1 and CDR2: KGHSH, LQKENI. CDR3: CASAGSRNTEAFF. In nucleotides, the CDR3 is TGTGCCAGTGCAGGGTCACGAAACACTGAAGCTTTCTTT.

J is TRBJ2-5 and V is TRBV28; either TRBD1 or TRBD2 may fit D (5 bases each). The germline V gene encodes CDR1 MDHEN and CDR2 SYDVKM. This CDR3 has 15 residues. V was cut by 5 bases and J by 4 bases, with 17 bases left in between. The CDR3 sequence is CASSPGTVRIETQYF. The DNA for the CDR3 is TGTGCCAGCAGTCCCGGGACGGTTAGAATAGAGACCCAGTACTTC. Filled out from reference TRBV28 and TRBJ2-5, the complete variable domain reads DVKVTQSSRYLVKRTGEKVFLECVQDMDHENMFWYRQDPGLGLRLIYFSYDVKMKEKGDIPEGYSVSREKKERFSLILESASTNQTSMYLCASSPGTVRIETQYFGPGTRLLVL.

The chain has TRBV5-4 and TRBJ2-1, with 11 bases that match TRBD2. V dropped 3 bases and J dropped 4; count of bases not matched to a gene: 3. Germline V lookup: CDR1 SGHNT, CDR2 YYREEE (reference sequence). The CDR3 extends over 15 amino acids. The CDR3 DNA follows: TGTGCCAGCAGCTCGACTAGCGGGATTTACAATGAGCAGTTCTTC. Encoded protein: CASSSTSGIYNEQFF. The entire variable domain, with the rest obtained from reference TRBV5-4 and TRBJ2-1, is as follows: ETGVTQSPTHLIKTRGQQVTLRCSSQSGHNTVSWYQQALGQGPQFIFQYYREEENGRGNFPPRFSGLQFPNYSSELNVNALELDDSALYLCASSSTSGIYNEQFFGPGTRLTVL.

This CDR3 reads CASSLNRLNTGELFF. The CDR3 region has the DNA TGTGCCAGCTCGCTAAACAGGTTGAACACCGGGGAGCTGTTTTTT. This rearrangement joins TRBV18 to TRBJ2-2, with D possibly TRBD1 on 5 matching bases. The germline V and J ends were trimmed by 6 bases and 1 base, with 12 bases remaining between them. The CDR3 is 15 amino acids. The germline gives CDR1 KGHSH, CDR2 LQKENI.

V gene TRBV5-6 combines with J gene TRBJ2-7; 9 bases are shared with TRBD1. There are 15 residues in the CDR3. The V segment lost 0 bases and the J segment 2 bases; nucleotides outside the gene matches: 3. Germline CDR1 SGHDT, CDR2 YYEEEE. The CDR3 region is CASSLVGDRAYEQYF. The DNA of the CDR3 is TGTGCCAGCAGCTTGGTCGGGGACAGGGCCTACGAGCAGTACTTC. Using reference TRBV5-6 and TRBJ2-7 for the parts outside the CDR3, the full variable domain is DAGVTQSPTHLIKTRGQQVTLRCSPKSGHDTVSWYQQALGQGPQFIFQYYEEEERQRGNFPDRFSGHQFPNYSSELNVNALLLGDSALYLCASSLVGDRAYEQYFGPGTRLTVT.

The chain has TRBV2 and TRBJ1-5, with D perhaps matching TRBD1 (5 bases). Germline-derived CDR1 and CDR2 are SNHLY and FYNNEI. The CDR3 has 13 amino acids. The ends were cut back, 8 bases at V and 5 bases at J, with 13 bases in the middle. The CDR3 sequence: CASGAPGDQPQHF. Written as DNA, the CDR3 is TGTGCCAGCGGGGCCCCGGGGGATCAGCCCCAGCATTTT.